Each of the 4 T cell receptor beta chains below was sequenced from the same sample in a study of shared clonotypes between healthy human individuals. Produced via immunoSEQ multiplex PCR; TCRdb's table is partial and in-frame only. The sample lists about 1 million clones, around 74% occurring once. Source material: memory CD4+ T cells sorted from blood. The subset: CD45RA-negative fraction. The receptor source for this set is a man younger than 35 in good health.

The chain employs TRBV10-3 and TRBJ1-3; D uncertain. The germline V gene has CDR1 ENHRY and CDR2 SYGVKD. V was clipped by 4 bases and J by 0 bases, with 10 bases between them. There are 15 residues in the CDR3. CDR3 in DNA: TGTGCCATCAGTGTTAAGAAAAACTCTGGAAACACCATATATTTT. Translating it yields CAISVKKNSGNTIYF.

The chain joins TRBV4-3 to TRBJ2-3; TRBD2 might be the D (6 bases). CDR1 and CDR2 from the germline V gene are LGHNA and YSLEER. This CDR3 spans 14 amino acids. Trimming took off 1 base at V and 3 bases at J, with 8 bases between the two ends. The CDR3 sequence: CASSQVAGTDTQYF. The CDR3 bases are TGCGCCAGCAGCCAAGTGGCGGGAACAGATACGCAGTATTTT.

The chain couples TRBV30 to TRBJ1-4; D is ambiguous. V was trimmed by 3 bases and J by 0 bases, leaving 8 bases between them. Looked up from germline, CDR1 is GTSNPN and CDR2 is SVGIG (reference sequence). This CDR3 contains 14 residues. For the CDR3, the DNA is TGTGCCTGGAGCCAACCTGCAACTAATGAAAAACTGTTTTTT. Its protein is CAWSQPATNEKLFF.

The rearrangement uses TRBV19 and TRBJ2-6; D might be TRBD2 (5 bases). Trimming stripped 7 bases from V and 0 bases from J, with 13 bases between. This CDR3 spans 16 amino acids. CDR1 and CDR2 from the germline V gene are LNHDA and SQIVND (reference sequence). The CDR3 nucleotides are TGTGCCAGTACTATGGGAGCCTCCTCTGGGGCCAACGTCCTGACTTTC. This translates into CASTMGASSGANVLTF.